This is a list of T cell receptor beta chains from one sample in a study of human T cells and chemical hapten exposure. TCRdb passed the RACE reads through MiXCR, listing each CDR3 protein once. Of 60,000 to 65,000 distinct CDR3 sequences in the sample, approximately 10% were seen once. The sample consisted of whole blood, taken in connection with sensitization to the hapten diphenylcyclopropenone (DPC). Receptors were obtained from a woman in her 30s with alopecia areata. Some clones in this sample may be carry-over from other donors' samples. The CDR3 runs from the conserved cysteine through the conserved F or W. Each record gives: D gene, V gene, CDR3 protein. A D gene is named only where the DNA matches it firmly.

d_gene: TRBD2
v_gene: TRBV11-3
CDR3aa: CASSLVSAGGKETQYF

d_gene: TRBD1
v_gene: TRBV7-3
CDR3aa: CASSFWDRDPNIQYF

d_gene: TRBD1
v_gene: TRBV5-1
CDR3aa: CASSLGSGGRPSNTIYF

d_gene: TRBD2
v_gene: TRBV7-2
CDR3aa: CASSPTSGANTGELFF

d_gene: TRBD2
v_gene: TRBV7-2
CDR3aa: CASSPPAGAAYEQYF

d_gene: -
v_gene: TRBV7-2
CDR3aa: CASSFSGNPEKLFF

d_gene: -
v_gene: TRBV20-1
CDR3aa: CSARVPTTDTQYF

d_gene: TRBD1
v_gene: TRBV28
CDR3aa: CASSSRGITEAFF

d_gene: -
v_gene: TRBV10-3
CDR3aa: CAISEGADYGYTF

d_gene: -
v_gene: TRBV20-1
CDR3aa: CSAPGQGVYGYTF

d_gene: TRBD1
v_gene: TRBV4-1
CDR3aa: CASNPTGEEKLFF

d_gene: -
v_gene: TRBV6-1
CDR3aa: CASSEDSYFNQPQHF

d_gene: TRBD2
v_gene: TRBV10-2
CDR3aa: CASSAGTKETQYF

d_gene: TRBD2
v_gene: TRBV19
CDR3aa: CASMSTSGGPMQYF

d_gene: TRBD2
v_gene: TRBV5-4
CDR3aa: CASSLGGYYNEQFF

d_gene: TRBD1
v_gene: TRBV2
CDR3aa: CASSATGVVEAFF

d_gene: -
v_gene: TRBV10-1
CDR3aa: CASSAGVSYNEQFF

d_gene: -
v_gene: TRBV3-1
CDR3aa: CASSQRETQYF

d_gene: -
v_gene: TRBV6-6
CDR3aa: CASSSPGQRVEAFF

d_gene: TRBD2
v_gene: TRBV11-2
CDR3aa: CASSWGLAGAGELFF

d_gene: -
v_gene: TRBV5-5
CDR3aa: CASSLQPLTDTQYF

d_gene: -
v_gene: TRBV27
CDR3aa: CAIKAPGLPNEQFF

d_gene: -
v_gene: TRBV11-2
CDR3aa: CASSLDFKAPLHF

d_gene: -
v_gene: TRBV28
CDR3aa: CASSLYTTDTQYFGPGTRRGKYF

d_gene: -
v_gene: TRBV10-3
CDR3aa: CAISAQGWEAFF

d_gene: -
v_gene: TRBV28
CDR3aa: CASQIGGLRGYEQYF

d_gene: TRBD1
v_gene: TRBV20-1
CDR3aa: CSAPRTGPKNIQYF